The clone carrying this T cell receptor (beta chain) was seen only a few times. Its antigen remains unidentified. Sequencing targeted expressed TCRB transcripts, as all isolated RNA had been reverse transcribed. Sequencing used immunoSEQ multiplex PCR; TCRdb keeps in-frame clones, though not all of them. The data contain approximately 100,000 clones, under 30% of them singletons. This entry comes from a study of beta chain features in type 1 diabetes. Study summary: Sorted cell examination encompassed over 90 million cells across all samples.

The V gene's germline CDR1 is LNHDA and CDR2 SQIVND (reference sequence). This CDR3 is 15 amino acids long. With 1 base removed from V and 6 bases from J, the gap between germline ends came to 13 bases. Study findings and constraints: Diminished insertions and augmented deletions at VDJ junctions characterized type 1 diabetes patients. Patients with Type 1 diabetes showed moderately but significantly shorter TCRB CDR3s in all four CD4+ subsets.

V is TRBV19 and J is TRBJ2-1; no reliable D call. Sequencing was carried out using central memory CD4+ T cells from blood. The receptor comes from a woman younger than 30 with type 1 diabetes. CDR3 in DNA: TGTGCCAGTAGTATAGGTTCCACATCCACCAATGAGCAGTTCTTC. This sequence encodes CASSIGSTSTNEQFF.